These 9 T cell receptor beta chains originate from one sample sequenced in a study of blood T cell repertoires in COVID-19. This table comes from immunoSEQ multiplex PCR, and its TCRdb copy is limited to in-frame clones, with some not included. Of over 130,000 clones listed, around 90% are singletons. Source material: peripheral blood. The receptors shown here come from a woman older than 75 with acute or convalescent COVID-19.

This rearrangement joins TRBV30 to TRBJ1-1, with 8 bases fitting TRBD1. The germline V gene has CDR1 GTSNPN and CDR2 SVGIG (reference sequence). This CDR3 comprises 12 residues. With 5 bases clipped from V and 3 bases from J, the junction kept 2 bases outside the gene matches. The CDR3 loop is CAWGTGDTEAFF. The CDR3 coding sequence is TGTGCCTGGGGGACAGGCGACACTGAAGCTTTCTTT. Using reference TRBV30 and TRBJ1-1 for the parts outside the CDR3, the full variable domain is SQTIHQWPATLVQPVGSPLSLECTVEGTSNPNLYWYRQAAGRGLQLLFYSVGIGQISSEVPQNLSASRPQDRQFILSSKKLLLSDSGFYLCAWGTGDTEAFFGQGTRLTVV.

V gene TRBV7-9 combines with J gene TRBJ2-7; 9 bases are a match to TRBD1. Germline CDR1 is SEHNR and CDR2 is FQNEAQ (reference sequence). V was clipped by 5 bases and J by 3 bases; unmatched bases: 11. The CDR3 totals 16 residues. The CDR3 here is CASSPNRDRAFYEQYF. The DNA of the CDR3 is TGTGCCAGCAGCCCCAACCGGGACAGGGCCTTCTACGAGCAGTACTTC.

V usage is TRBV7-3 and J usage is TRBJ1-1; D uncertain. This CDR3 has 16 residues. Germline CDR1 is SGHTA and CDR2 is FQGTGA. Between the trimmed V and J ends, which lost 1 base and 1 base, there was a span of 13 bases. As DNA, the CDR3 is TGTGCCAGCAGCTTAATGGGAGGGTTCGGGAACACTGAAGCTTTCTTT. This sequence encodes CASSLMGGFGNTEAFF.

The count of this clone is one. The CDR3 region has the DNA TGCGCCAGCAGCCAGACAGTGAACACTGAAGCTTTCTTT. Protein: CASSQTVNTEAFF. This sequence joins TRBV4-1 and TRBJ1-1; D might be TRBD1 (5 bases). Germline CDR1 reads MGHRA; CDR2 reads YSYEKL. The CDR3 runs 13 residues. Trimming cost V 3 bases and J 0 bases, with 5 bases left between them.

This clone was counted a few times. The rearrangement joins TRBV19 to TRBJ1-2; D gene uncertain. This CDR3 spans 15 amino acids. Trimming removed 2 bases from V and 3 bases from J, with 13 bases in between. CDR1 and CDR2 from the germline V gene are LNHDA and SQIVND (reference sequence). CDR3 sequence (DNA): TGTGCCAGTAGTATATCCTTGAGGGCCTACTATGGCTACACCTTC. Amino acids: CASSISLRAYYGYTF.

This rearrangement joins TRBV5-1 to TRBJ2-7; D perhaps matches TRBD2 (6 bases). The V end lost 0 bases, the J end lost 5 bases, and 9 bases lay between the germline ends. The germline V gene has CDR1 SGHRS and CDR2 YFSETQ. CDR3 length equals 13 residues. The CDR3 sequence is CASSLVGGNEQYF. CDR3 in DNA: TGCGCCAGCAGCTTGGTTGGAGGGAACGAGCAGTACTTC.

The chain has TRBV4-3 and TRBJ1-2; 8 nucleotides align to TRBD1. From germline, CDR1 is LGHNA and CDR2 YSLEER. The CDR3 is made up of 16 amino acids. The ends lost 0 bases at V and 5 bases at J; junction bases unmatched: 8. Here the CDR3 reads CASSQDRSGQVYGYTF. Here the CDR3 DNA reads TGCGCCAGCAGCCAAGATAGGTCGGGACAGGTTTATGGCTACACCTTC.

The chain carries TRBV10-2 and TRBJ1-1; D might be TRBD1 (5 bases). The length of the CDR3 is 14 residues. Germline values: CDR1 WSHSY, CDR2 SAAADI. The germline V and J ends were trimmed by 7 bases and 4 bases, with 16 bases remaining between them. This CDR3 is CASTKQGIGTEAFF. Written as DNA, the CDR3 is TGCGCCAGCACCAAGCAGGGAATCGGCACTGAAGCTTTCTTT.

This CDR3 reads CASSRGGSYEQYF. DNA for the CDR3: TGTGCCAGCAGCCGAGGCGGATCCTACGAGCAGTACTTC. V gene TRBV11-3 combines with J gene TRBJ2-7; D gene uncertain. V lost 5 bases, J lost 1 base, and 9 bases lay in between. Germline CDR1 SGHNT, CDR2 YENEEA. The CDR3 sequence is 13 residues long.